The 27 T cell receptor beta chains given below trace back to one sample, sequenced in a study of shared clonotypes between healthy human individuals. Sequencing used immunoSEQ multiplex PCR; TCRdb keeps in-frame clones, though not all of them. Here the sample spans 2.5 million or so clones, about 92% being singletons. The sample was naive CD4+ T cells sorted from blood. The subset was: CD45RA+ positively selected. The source is a young man in good health.

The chain couples TRBV10-3 to TRBJ2-7, with 7 bases matching TRBD1. With 2 bases clipped from V and 4 bases from J, the junction kept 2 bases outside the gene matches. Germline V gene data show CDR1 as ENHRY and CDR2 as SYGVKD. CDR3 length equals 13 residues. CDR3 nucleotide sequence: TGTGCCATCAGTGAGATGGACAGGTACGAGCAGTACTTC. This gives the protein CAISEMDRYEQYF.

The gene calls are TRBV10-3 and TRBJ1-5, with D unresolved. Germline V gene data show CDR1 as ENHRY and CDR2 as SYGVKD. This CDR3 comprises 12 residues. Trimming took 6 bases from V and 6 from J, leaving 9 bases between them. CDR3 nucleotides: TGTGCCATCAGGGCCCCAGGTCAGCCCCAGCATTTT. It codes for CAIRAPGQPQHF.

The chain links TRBV7-3 to TRBJ2-5; no firm D call. The CDR3 runs to 13 residues. Trimming stripped 4 bases from V and 5 bases from J, with 11 bases between. Germline CDR1 and CDR2: SGHTA and FQGTGA. DNA for the CDR3: TGTGCCAGCAGCTATTATCACGGCGAGACCCAGTACTTC. It codes for CASSYYHGETQYF. Filled out from reference TRBV7-3 and TRBJ2-5, the complete variable domain reads GAGVSQTPSNKVTEKGKYVELRCDPISGHTALYWYRQSLGQGPEFLIYFQGTGAADDSGLPNDRFFAVRPEGSVSTLKIQRTERGDSAVYLCASSYYHGETQYFGPGTRLLVL.

The V call is TRBV5-6, the J call TRBJ1-4; TRBD1 agrees at 9 bases. The trim removed 4 bases at V and 5 bases at J, leaving 9 bases unmatched. Germline values: CDR1 SGHDT, CDR2 YYEEEE. The CDR3 has 16 amino acids. DNA for the CDR3: TGTGCCAGCAGCATCTATACGACAGGGGGGAATGAAAAACTGTTTTTT. This gives the protein CASSIYTTGGNEKLFF.

The V and J genes are TRBV4-1 and TRBJ2-7; TRBD2 matches at 8 bases. V trimming: 3 bases; J trimming: 3 bases; junction bases outside the gene matches: 13. The CDR3 runs to 17 residues. Germline V gene sequence: CDR1 MGHRA, CDR2 YSYEKL. The CDR3 protein is CASSHKDGRGAYYEQYF. DNA of the CDR3: TGCGCCAGCAGCCATAAGGACGGGCGGGGGGCATACTACGAGCAGTACTTC.

In regard to this clone: At the DNA level, this CDR3 is encoded by other sequences in the same sample as well. The chain combines TRBV7-9 with TRBJ2-3; D gene unclear. Per germline, CDR1 SEHNR and CDR2 FQNEAQ (reference sequence). V was cut by 5 bases and J by 0 bases, with 6 bases left in between. The CDR3 has 13 residues. The CDR3, as DNA: TGTGCCAGCAGCCTCTTAAGCACAGATACGCAGTATTTT. It encodes CASSLLSTDTQYF.

This clone came up once. At one end, the junction sequence differs from germline, possibly due to a read error. The gene calls are TRBV6-1 and TRBJ1-4; D remains ambiguous. CDR1 is MNHNS, CDR2 SASEGT, per germline. The CDR3 has 14 residues. In DNA form, the CDR3 reads TGTGCCAGCAGTGAACGGATTACTATTGAAAAACTGTTTTTT. Amino acid sequence: CASSERITIEKLFF.

J is TRBJ2-1 and V is TRBV30, with 8 bases identical to TRBD2. Germline loops: CDR1 GTSNPN, CDR2 SVGIG (reference sequence). The CDR3 is made up of 14 amino acids. V lost 4 bases, J lost 7 bases, and 9 bases stayed unmatched. The CDR3 here is CAWKGEREWNEQFF. CDR3 nucleotide sequence: TGTGCCTGGAAGGGGGAGCGGGAGTGGAATGAGCAGTTCTTC.

This sequence joins TRBV19 and TRBJ2-7, with 7 bases aligning to TRBD2. V was clipped by 6 bases and J by 2 bases; unmatched bases: 10. There are 15 residues in the CDR3. Germline CDR1 is LNHDA and CDR2 is SQIVND (reference sequence). CDR3 coding DNA: TGTGCCAGTAGACCCCGGGGGGAGGGAGCCTACGAGCAGTACTTC. It encodes CASRPRGEGAYEQYF.

The CDR3 bases are TGCGCCAGCAGCCTCGGGACTAGCGGGAGAGCGACCAGCAATGAGCAGTTCTTC. This encodes CASSLGTSGRATSNEQFF. The chain recombines TRBV5-1 with TRBJ2-1; TRBD2 matches 14 bases. Trimming at V came to 4 bases and at J to 6 bases, leaving 12 bases not matched to a gene. Germline V gene data show CDR1 as SGHRS and CDR2 as YFSETQ. The CDR3 runs 18 residues.

This sequence joins TRBV14 and TRBJ2-4; D may be TRBD2 (6 bases). V lost 0 bases to trimming and J lost 9 bases, with 27 bases between them. Germline CDR1 SGHDN, CDR2 FVKESK. CDR3 size: 19 residues. CDR3 bases: TGTGCCAGCAGCCAAGATTATGGGTCAACTAGTGGCAGGCGGGGCATTCAGTACTTC. It is translated as CASSQDYGSTSGRRGIQYF.

This clone was seen once. Distinct nucleotide sequences in the sample also encode this CDR3. This chain links TRBV19 with TRBJ2-2, with D unclear. The CDR3 loop spans 14 amino acids. V lost 1 base to trimming and J lost 1 base, with 4 bases between them. CDR1 and CDR2 (germline): LNHDA, SQIVND (reference sequence). The CDR3 nucleotides read TGTGCCAGTAGTATAGCCGGGAACACCGGGGAGCTGTTTTTT. Encoded protein: CASSIAGNTGELFF.

The V and J genes are TRBV9 and TRBJ2-7; 14 nucleotides line up with TRBD2. The CDR3 loop spans 17 amino acids. The J segment lost 1 base and the V segment lost 0 bases, leaving 3 bases of the junction unmatched. In germline, CDR1 is SGDLS, CDR2 YYNGEE. CDR3 region: CASSVGTSGGSSYEQYF. In nucleotides, the CDR3 is TGTGCCAGCAGCGTAGGGACTAGCGGGGGGTCGTCCTACGAGCAGTACTTC.

The CDR3 sequence: CATSGTGRRAFF. CDR3 in DNA: TGTGCCACCTCAGGCACAGGCCGAAGGGCTTTCTTT. The chain carries TRBV28 and TRBJ1-1; D possibly corresponds to TRBD1 (5 bases). The germline gives CDR1 MDHEN, CDR2 SYDVKM. V was trimmed by 10 bases and J by 11 bases, leaving 20 bases between them. CDR3 size: 12 residues.

V is TRBV5-1 and J is TRBJ2-7; 9 bases are shared with TRBD1. There are 15 residues in the CDR3. V lost 6 bases and J lost 4; bases outside the gene matches: 11. Germline assignment: CDR1 SGHRS and CDR2 YFSETQ. CDR3 residues: CASTESGTGSYEQYF. Here the CDR3 DNA reads TGCGCCAGCACCGAGTCCGGGACAGGGTCTTACGAGCAGTACTTC. Supplemented by reference TRBV5-1 and TRBJ2-7, the full variable domain reads KAGVTQTPRYLIKTRGQQVTLSCSPISGHRSVSWYQQTPGQGLQFLFEYFSETQRNKGNFPGRFSGRQFSNSRSEMNVSTLELGDSALYLCASTESGTGSYEQYFGPGTRLTVT.

This clone was observed once. V usage is TRBV5-6 and J usage is TRBJ1-5; possibly TRBD1 for D (5 bases). This CDR3 region has 14 residues. Trimming pared 5 bases from V and 5 bases from J, leaving 14 bases between. Germline assignment: CDR1 SGHDT and CDR2 YYEEEE. The CDR3 loop reads CASRRGTRDQPQHF. The DNA of the CDR3 is TGTGCCAGCAGACGTGGGACGAGGGATCAGCCCCAGCATTTT. The whole variable domain, remainder taken from reference TRBV5-6 and TRBJ1-5, is DAGVTQSPTHLIKTRGQQVTLRCSPKSGHDTVSWYQQALGQGPQFIFQYYEEEERQRGNFPDRFSGHQFPNYSSELNVNALLLGDSALYLCASRRGTRDQPQHFGDGTRLSIL.

The chain is built from TRBV6-1 and TRBJ1-1, with 9 bases lining up with TRBD1. CDR3 length: 14 residues. In germline, CDR1 is MNHNS, CDR2 SASEGT. V lost 5 bases, J lost 7 bases, and 8 bases stayed unmatched. CDR3 sequence: CASSNRGLTLEAFF. Written as DNA, the CDR3 is TGTGCCAGCAGTAACAGGGGGCTTACCCTTGAAGCTTTCTTT.

This clone was seen a handful of times. This chain links TRBV11-2 with TRBJ1-1, with 7 bases aligning to TRBD1. The V gene's germline CDR1 is SGHAT and CDR2 FQNNGV. The CDR3 is 14 amino acids. V was pared by 5 bases and J by 5 bases, with 8 bases of the junction left unmatched. The CDR3 nucleotides are TGTGCCAGCAGCAGTGACAGGGTTGGAACTGAAGCTTTCTTT. It codes for CASSSDRVGTEAFF. The variable domain in full, completed from reference TRBV11-2 and TRBJ1-1, reads EAGVAQSPRYKIIEKRQSVAFWCNPISGHATLYWYQQILGQGPKLLIQFQNNGVVDDSQLPKDRFSAERLKGVDSTLKIQPAKLEDSAVYLCASSSDRVGTEAFFGQGTRLTVV.

The chain combines TRBV18 with TRBJ2-2; D remains ambiguous. Trimming took 0 bases from V and 6 from J, leaving 8 bases between them. CDR3 length equals 14 residues. The germline V gene has CDR1 KGHSH and CDR2 LQKENI. The CDR3 DNA reads TGTGCCAGCTCACCACCTACCGTGCCCGGGGAGCTGTTTTTT. This codes for CASSPPTVPGELFF.

The V call is TRBV11-2, the J call TRBJ2-7; a weak D match, TRBD1 (6 bases). This CDR3 comprises 16 residues. Germline V gives CDR1 SGHAT, CDR2 FQNNGV. Trimming stripped 2 bases from V and 2 bases from J, with 16 bases between. The CDR3 nucleotides are TGTGCCAGCAGCTTACCCCAATCAGGGGCGACCTACGAGCAGTACTTC. It yields the protein CASSLPQSGATYEQYF.

V gene TRBV5-1 combines with J gene TRBJ2-1, with TRBD2 matching over 12 bases. V shed 0 bases, J shed 6 bases, and the junction held 1 base outside the gene matches. Per germline, CDR1 SGHRS and CDR2 YFSETQ. This CDR3 spans 15 amino acids. The CDR3, as DNA: TGCGCCAGCAGCTTGGCGGGACTAGCGGGCAATGAGCAGTTCTTC. Its protein is CASSLAGLAGNEQFF. The entire variable domain, with the rest obtained from reference TRBV5-1 and TRBJ2-1, is as follows: KAGVTQTPRYLIKTRGQQVTLSCSPISGHRSVSWYQQTPGQGLQFLFEYFSETQRNKGNFPGRFSGRQFSNSRSEMNVSTLELGDSALYLCASSLAGLAGNEQFFGPGTRLTVL.

The chain uses TRBV5-5 and TRBJ1-6, with 7 nucleotides matching TRBD1. The junction had 7 bases not matched to a gene; V was cut back by 4 bases and J by 9 bases. Germline V gene lookup returns CDR1 SGHKS and CDR2 YYEKEE (reference sequence). The CDR3 is made up of 14 amino acids. The CDR3 nucleotides read TGTGCCAGCAGCCGGGACAGTGGAAGTTCACCCCTCCACTTT. Translated: CASSRDSGSSPLHF.

The chain recombines TRBV19 with TRBJ1-3, with D possibly matching TRBD1 (6 bases). V was trimmed by 9 bases and J by 2 bases, leaving 23 bases between them. The V gene's germline CDR1 is LNHDA and CDR2 SQIVND (reference sequence). The CDR3 runs 17 residues. The CDR3 loop reads CASSNIKAGTPGNTIYF. The CDR3, as DNA: TGTGCCAGCTCGAACATTAAAGCCGGGACACCTGGAAACACCATATATTTT. Together with reference TRBV19 and TRBJ1-3, the CDR3 gives the full variable domain: DGGITQSPKYLFRKEGQNVTLSCEQNLNHDAMYWYRQDPGQGLRLIYYSQIVNDFQKGDIAEGYSVSREKKESFPLTVTSAQKNPTAFYLCASSNIKAGTPGNTIYFGEGSWLTVV.

The chain combines TRBV5-4 with TRBJ2-1, with D tentatively TRBD1 or TRBD2 (5 bases each). V was clipped by 10 bases and J by 3 bases, with 14 bases between them. In germline, CDR1 is SGHNT, CDR2 YYREEE (reference sequence). CDR3 size: 13 residues. CDR3 residues: CALSGTIYNEQFF. The CDR3 region has the DNA TGTGCCTTGTCCGGGACCATCTACAATGAGCAGTTCTTC.

This rearrangement joins TRBV5-1 to TRBJ1-1, with 9 bases fitting TRBD1. Per the germline V gene, CDR1 is SGHRS and CDR2 is YFSETQ. The CDR3 is 15 residues long. The V segment lost 4 bases and the J segment 1 base; nucleotides outside the gene matches: 5. The CDR3 region is CASSVAGQGNTEAFF. CDR3 coding DNA: TGCGCCAGCAGCGTGGCGGGACAGGGGAACACTGAAGCTTTCTTT.

V and J are TRBV14 and TRBJ2-3; 9 bases match TRBD2. CDR3 length: 18 residues. V dropped 0 bases and J dropped 5; count of bases not matched to a gene: 12. CDR1 SGHDN and CDR2 FVKESK come from the germline V gene. CDR3 nucleotide sequence: TGTGCCAGCAGCCAAGATCGGGCTAGCGGGAAGAGGATAGATACGCAGTATTTT. This encodes CASSQDRASGKRIDTQYF.

As concerns this clone: Additional DNA sequences in this sample encode the identical CDR3. This chain uses TRBV5-4 with TRBJ2-3; 8 bases agree with TRBD1. The CDR3 is made up of 15 amino acids. The V gene's germline CDR1 is SGHNT and CDR2 YYREEE (reference sequence). V lost 3 bases to trimming and J lost 0 bases; unmatched junction nucleotides: 3. The CDR3 DNA is TGTGCCAGCAGCTCGGGGGACAGGAGCACAGATACGCAGTATTTT. As protein: CASSSGDRSTDTQYF.